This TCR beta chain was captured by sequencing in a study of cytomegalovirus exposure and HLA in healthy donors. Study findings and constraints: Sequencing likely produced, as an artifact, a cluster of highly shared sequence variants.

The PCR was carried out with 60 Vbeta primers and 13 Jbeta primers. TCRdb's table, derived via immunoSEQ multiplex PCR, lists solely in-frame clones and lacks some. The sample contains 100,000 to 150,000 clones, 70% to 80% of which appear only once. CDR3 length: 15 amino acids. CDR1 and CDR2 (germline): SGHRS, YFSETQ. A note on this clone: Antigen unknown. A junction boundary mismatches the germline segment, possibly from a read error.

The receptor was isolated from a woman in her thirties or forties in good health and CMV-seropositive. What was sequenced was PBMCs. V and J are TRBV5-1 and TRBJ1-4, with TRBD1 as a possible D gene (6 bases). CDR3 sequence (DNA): TGCGCCGGCAGCTGGACAGACCCCGAGGAGGAAAAACTGTTTTTT. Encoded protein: CAGSWTDPEEEKLFF.